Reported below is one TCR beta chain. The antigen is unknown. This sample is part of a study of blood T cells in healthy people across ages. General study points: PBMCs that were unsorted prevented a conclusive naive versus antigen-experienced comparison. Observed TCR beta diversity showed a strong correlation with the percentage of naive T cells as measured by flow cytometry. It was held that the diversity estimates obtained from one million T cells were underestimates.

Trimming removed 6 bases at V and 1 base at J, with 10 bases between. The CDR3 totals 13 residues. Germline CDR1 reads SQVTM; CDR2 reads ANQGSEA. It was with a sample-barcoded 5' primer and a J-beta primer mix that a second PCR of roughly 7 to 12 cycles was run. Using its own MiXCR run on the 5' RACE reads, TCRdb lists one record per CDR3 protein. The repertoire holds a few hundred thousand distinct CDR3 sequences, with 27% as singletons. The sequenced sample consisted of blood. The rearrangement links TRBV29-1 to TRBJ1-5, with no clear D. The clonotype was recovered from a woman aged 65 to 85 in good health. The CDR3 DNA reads TGCAGCGTCGCTCTCGCGAGCAATCAGCCCCAGCATTTT. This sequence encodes CSVALASNQPQHF.